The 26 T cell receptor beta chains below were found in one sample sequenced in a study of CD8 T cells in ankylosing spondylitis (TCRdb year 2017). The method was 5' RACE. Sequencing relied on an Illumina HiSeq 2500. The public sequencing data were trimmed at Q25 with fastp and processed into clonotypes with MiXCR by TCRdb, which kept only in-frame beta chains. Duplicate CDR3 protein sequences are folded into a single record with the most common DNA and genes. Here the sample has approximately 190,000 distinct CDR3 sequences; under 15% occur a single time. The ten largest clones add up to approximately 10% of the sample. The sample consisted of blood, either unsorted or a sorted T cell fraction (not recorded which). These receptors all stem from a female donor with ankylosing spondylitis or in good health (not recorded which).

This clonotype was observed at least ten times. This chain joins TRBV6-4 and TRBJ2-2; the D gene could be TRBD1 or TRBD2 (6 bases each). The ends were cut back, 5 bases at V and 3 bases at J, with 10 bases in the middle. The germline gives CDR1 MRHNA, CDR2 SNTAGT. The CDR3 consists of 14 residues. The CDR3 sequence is CASSPGEDTGELFF. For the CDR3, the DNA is TGTGCCAGCAGTCCAGGGGAGGACACCGGGGAGCTGTTTTTT.

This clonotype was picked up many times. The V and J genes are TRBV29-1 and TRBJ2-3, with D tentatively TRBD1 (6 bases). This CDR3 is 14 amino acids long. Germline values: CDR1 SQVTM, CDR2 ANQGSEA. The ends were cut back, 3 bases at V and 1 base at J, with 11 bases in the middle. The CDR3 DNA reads TGCAGCGTTGACAGGGGTCGGGGCACAGATACGCAGTATTTT. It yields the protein CSVDRGRGTDTQYF.

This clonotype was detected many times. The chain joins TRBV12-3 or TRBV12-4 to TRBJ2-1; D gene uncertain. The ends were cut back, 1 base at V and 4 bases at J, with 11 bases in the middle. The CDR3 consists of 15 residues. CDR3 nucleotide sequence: TGTGCCAGCAGTTTAGGACAAGCGAGTTACAATGAGCAGTTCTTC. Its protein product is CASSLGQASYNEQFF.

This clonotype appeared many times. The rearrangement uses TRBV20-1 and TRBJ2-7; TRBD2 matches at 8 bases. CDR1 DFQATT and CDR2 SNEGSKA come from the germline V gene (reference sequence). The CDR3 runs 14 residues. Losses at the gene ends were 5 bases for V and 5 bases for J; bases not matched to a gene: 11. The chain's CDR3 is CSARPGAGDNEQYF. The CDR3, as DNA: TGCAGTGCTCGCCCCGGAGCGGGAGATAACGAGCAGTACTTC.

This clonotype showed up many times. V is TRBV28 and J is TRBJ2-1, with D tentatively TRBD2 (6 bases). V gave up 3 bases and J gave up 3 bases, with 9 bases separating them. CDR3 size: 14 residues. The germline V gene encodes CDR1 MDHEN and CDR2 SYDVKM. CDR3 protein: CASSLGLLYNEQFF. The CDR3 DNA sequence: TGTGCCAGCAGTTTGGGACTCCTCTACAATGAGCAGTTCTTC.

Here the CDR3 reads CASSVAAGLAVQETQYF. DNA of the CDR3: TGTGCCAGCAGCGTAGCCGCGGGACTAGCGGTACAAGAGACCCAGTACTTC. The chain employs TRBV9 and TRBJ2-5, with 11 bases matching TRBD2. CDR1 SGDLS and CDR2 YYNGEE come from the germline V gene. The length of the CDR3 is 17 residues. J lost 2 bases, V lost 0 bases, and 6 bases had no gene match.

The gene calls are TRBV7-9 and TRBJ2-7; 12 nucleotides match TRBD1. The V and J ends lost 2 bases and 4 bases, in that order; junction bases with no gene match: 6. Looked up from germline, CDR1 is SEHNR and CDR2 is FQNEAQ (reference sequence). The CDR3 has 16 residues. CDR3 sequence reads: CASSLTVGQGAYEQYF. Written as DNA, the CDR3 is TGTGCCAGCAGCTTAACAGTGGGACAGGGGGCATACGAGCAGTACTTC.

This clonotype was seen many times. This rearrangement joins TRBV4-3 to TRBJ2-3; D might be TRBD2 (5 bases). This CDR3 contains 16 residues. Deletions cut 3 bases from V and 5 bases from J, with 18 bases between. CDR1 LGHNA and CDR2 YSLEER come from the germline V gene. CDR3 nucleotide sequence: TGCGCCAGCAGCCAGGAAGGACTTTCCGGGAAAGATACGCAGTATTTT. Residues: CASSQEGLSGKDTQYF.

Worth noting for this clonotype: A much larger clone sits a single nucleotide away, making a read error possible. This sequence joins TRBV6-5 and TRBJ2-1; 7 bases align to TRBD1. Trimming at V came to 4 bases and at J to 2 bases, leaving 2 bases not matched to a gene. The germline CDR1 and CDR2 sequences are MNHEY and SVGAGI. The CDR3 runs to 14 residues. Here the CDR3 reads CASSSTGTYNEQFF. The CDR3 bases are TGTGCCAGCAGTTCGACAGGGACCTACAATGAGCAGTTCTTC.

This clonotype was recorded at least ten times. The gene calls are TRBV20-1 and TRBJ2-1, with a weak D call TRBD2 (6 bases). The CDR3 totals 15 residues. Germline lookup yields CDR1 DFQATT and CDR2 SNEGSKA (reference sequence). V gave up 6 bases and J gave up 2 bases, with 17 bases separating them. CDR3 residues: CSAPGLSPPYNEQFF. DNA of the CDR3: TGCAGTGCGCCGGGACTCTCTCCCCCCTACAATGAGCAGTTCTTC.

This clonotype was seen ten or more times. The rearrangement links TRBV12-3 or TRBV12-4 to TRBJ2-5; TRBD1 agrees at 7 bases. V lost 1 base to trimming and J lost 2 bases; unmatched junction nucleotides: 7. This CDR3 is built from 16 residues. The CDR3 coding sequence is TGTGCCAGCAGTTTAGTAAAGGGGACAGCGCAAGAGACCCAGTACTTC. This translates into CASSLVKGTAQETQYF.

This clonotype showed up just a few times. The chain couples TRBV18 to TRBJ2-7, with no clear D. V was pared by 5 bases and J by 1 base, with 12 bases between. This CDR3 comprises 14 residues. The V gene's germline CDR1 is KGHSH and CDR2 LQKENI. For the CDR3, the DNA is TGTGCCAGCTCAGATCGCGCGGTATCCTACGAGCAGTACTTC. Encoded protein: CASSDRAVSYEQYF.

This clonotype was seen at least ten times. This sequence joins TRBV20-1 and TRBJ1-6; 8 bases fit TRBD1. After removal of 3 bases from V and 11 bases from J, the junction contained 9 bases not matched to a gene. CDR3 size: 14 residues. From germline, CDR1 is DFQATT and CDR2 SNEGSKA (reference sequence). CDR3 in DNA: TGCAGTGCTAGTTCCCAGGGGGCTAAAGCACCCCTCCACTTT. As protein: CSASSQGAKAPLHF.

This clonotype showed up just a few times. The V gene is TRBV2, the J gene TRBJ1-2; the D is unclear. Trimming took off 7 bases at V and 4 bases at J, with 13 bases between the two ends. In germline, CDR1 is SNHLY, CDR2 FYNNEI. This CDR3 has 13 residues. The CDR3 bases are TGTGCCAGCATGCCGGGCGTGGGCTATGGCTACACCTTC. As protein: CASMPGVGYGYTF.

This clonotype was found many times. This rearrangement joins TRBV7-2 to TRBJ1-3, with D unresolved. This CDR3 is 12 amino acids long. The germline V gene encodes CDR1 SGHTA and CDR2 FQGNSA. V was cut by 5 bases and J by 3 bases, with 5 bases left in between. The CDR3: CASSTSGNTIYF. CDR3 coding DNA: TGTGCCAGCAGCACAAGTGGAAACACCATATATTTT.

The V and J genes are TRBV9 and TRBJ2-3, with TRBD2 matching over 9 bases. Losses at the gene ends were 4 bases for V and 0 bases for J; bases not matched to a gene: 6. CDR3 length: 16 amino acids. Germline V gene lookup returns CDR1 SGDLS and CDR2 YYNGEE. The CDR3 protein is CASSLGLAPSTDTQYF. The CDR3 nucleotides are TGTGCCAGCAGCCTTGGACTAGCGCCTAGCACAGATACGCAGTATTTT.

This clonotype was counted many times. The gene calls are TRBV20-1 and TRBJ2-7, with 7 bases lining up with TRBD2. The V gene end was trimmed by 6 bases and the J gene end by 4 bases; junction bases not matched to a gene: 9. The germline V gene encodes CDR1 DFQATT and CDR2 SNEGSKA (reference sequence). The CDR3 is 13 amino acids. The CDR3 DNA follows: TGCAGTGCCCGGGCACTAGCGACTTACGAGCAGTACTTC. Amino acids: CSARALATYEQYF.

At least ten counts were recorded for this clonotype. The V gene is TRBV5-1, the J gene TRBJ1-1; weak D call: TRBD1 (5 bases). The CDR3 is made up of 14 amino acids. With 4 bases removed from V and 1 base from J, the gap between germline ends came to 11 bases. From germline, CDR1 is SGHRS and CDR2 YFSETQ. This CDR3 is CASSMGRTNTEAFF. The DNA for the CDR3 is TGCGCCAGCAGCATGGGACGGACGAACACTGAAGCTTTCTTT.

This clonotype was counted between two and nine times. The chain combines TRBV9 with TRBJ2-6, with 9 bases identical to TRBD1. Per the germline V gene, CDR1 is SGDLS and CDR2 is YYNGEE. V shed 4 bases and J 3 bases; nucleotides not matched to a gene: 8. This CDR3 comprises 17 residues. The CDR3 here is CASSFSRDRVGANVLTF. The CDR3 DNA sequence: TGTGCCAGCAGCTTTTCCCGGGACAGGGTTGGGGCCAACGTCCTGACTTTC.

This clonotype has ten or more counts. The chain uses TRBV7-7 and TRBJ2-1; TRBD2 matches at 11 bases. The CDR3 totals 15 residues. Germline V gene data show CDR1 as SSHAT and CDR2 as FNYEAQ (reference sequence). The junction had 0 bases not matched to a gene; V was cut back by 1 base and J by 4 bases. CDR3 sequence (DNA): TGTGCCAGCAGCTTAGTAGCGGGAGGGTACAATGAGCAGTTCTTC. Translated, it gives CASSLVAGGYNEQFF. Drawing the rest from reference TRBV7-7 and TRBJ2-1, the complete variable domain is GAGVSQSPRYKVTKRGQDVTLRCDPISSHATLYWYQQALGQGPEFLTYFNYEAQPDKSGLPSDRFSAERPEGSISTLTIQRTEQRDSAMYRCASSLVAGGYNEQFFGPGTRLTVL.

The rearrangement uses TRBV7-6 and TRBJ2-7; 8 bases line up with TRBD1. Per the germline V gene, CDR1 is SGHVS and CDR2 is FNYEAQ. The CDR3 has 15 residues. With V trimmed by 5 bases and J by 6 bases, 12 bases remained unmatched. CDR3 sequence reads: CASSLNPQGASEQYF. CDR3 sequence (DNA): TGTGCCAGCAGCCTTAATCCCCAGGGGGCGAGCGAGCAGTACTTC.

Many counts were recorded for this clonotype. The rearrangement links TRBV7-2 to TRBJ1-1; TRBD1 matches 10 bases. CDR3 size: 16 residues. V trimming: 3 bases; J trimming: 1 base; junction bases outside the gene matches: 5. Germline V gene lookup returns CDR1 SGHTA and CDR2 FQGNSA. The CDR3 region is CASSFDRGLGNTEAFF. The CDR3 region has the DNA TGTGCCAGCAGCTTTGACAGGGGGCTTGGGAACACTGAAGCTTTCTTT.

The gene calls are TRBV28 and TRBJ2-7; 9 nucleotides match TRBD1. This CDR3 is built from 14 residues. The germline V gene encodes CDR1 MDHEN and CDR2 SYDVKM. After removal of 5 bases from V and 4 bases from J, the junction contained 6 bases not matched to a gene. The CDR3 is CASSPTGGGYEQYF. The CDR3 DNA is TGTGCCAGCAGTCCGACAGGGGGTGGGTACGAGCAGTACTTC. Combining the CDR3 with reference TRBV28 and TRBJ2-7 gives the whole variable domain DVKVTQSSRYLVKRTGEKVFLECVQDMDHENMFWYRQDPGLGLRLIYFSYDVKMKEKGDIPEGYSVSREKKERFSLILESASTNQTSMYLCASSPTGGGYEQYFGPGTRLTVT.

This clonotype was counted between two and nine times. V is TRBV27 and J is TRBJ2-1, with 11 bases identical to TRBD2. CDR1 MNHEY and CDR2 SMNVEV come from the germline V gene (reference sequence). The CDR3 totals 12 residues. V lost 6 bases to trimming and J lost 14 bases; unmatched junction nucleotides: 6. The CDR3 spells CASSRSGRGKFF. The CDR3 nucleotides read TGTGCCAGCAGCCGTAGCGGGAGGGGGAAGTTCTTC.

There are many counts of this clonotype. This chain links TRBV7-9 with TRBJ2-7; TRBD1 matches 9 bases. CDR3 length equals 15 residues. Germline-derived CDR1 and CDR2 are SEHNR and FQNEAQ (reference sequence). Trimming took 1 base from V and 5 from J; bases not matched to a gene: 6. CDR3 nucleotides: TGTGCCAGCAGCTTAGGGGGACAGGGACAGGACGAGCAGTACTTC. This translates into CASSLGGQGQDEQYF.

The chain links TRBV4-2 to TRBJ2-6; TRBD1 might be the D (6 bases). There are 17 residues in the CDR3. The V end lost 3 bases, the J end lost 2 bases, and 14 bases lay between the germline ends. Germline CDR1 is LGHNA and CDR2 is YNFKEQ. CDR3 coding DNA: TGTGCCAGCAGCCAGGAGAGAACAGGGACTGGGGCCAACGTCCTGACTTTC. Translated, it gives CASSQERTGTGANVLTF.